This T cell receptor (beta chain) was obtained from a study of CD8 T cells in ankylosing spondylitis. Findings of the study overall: About 8 highly homologous variants formed a TCR beta motif that appeared characteristic of ankylosing spondylitis blood. Reports of some motif variants in reactive arthritis synovial fluid and blood predate this one.

This clonotype was recorded many times. Its cognate antigen is unknown. Scientists made TCR beta libraries using quantitative 5'-RACE with molecular barcodes. TCRdb re-analysed the 5' RACE reads in MiXCR, keeping a single row per CDR3 protein. The table has about 230,000 distinct CDR3 sequences, roughly 8.2% seen once. The CDR3 sequence is 15 residues long. Per germline, CDR1 MNHEY and CDR2 SVGEGT. V dropped 5 bases and J dropped 4 bases, with 15 bases sitting between them. Sequencing input: blood, either unsorted or a sorted T cell fraction (not recorded which). This receptor was identified in a female donor with ankylosing spondylitis or in good health (not recorded which). The chain carries TRBV6-2 or TRBV6-3 and TRBJ1-5; no definite D call. The CDR3 region is CASSPGRQGNQPQHF. Written as DNA, the CDR3 is TGTGCCAGCAGTCCGGGGAGGCAAGGGAATCAGCCCCAGCATTTT.